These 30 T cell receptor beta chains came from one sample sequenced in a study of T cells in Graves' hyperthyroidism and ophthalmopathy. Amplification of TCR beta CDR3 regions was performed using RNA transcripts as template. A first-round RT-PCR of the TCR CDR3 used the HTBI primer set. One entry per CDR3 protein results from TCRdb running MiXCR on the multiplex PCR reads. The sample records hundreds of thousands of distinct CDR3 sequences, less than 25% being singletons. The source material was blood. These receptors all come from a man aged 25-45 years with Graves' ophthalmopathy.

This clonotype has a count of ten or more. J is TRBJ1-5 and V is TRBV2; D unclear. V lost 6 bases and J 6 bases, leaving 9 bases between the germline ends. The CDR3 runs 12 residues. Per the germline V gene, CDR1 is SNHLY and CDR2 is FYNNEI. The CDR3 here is CASRGNGQPQHF. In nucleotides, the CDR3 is TGTGCCAGCAGGGGAAATGGTCAGCCCCAGCATTTT.

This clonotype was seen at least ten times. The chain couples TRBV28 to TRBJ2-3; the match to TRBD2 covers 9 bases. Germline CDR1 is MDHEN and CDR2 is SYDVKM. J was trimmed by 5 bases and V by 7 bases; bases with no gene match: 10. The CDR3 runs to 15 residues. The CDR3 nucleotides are TGTGCCAGCACCCCCCCGCTAGCGGGACAAGATACGCAGTATTTT. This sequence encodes CASTPPLAGQDTQYF.

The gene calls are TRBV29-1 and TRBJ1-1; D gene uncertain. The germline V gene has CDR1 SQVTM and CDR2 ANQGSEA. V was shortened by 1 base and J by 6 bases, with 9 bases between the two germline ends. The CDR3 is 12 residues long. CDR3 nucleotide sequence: TGCAGCGTTGAAGTGCGAGGGCCTGAAGCTTTCTTT. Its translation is CSVEVRGPEAFF.

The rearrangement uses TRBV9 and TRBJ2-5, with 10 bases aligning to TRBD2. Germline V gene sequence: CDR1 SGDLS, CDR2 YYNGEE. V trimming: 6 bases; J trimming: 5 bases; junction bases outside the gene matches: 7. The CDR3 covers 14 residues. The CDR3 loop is CASTRTSGGETQYF. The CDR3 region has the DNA TGTGCCAGCACGAGGACTAGCGGAGGGGAGACCCAGTACTTC.

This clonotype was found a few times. CDR3 residues: CASSPTTGRNTEAFF. As DNA, the CDR3 is TGTGCCAGCAGTCCTACGACAGGGCGGAACACTGAAGCTTTCTTT. J is TRBJ1-1 and V is TRBV6-1; 7 bases line up with TRBD1. The V and J ends lost 5 bases and 1 base, in that order; junction bases with no gene match: 7. CDR3 length: 15 residues. The germline V gene has CDR1 MNHNS and CDR2 SASEGT.

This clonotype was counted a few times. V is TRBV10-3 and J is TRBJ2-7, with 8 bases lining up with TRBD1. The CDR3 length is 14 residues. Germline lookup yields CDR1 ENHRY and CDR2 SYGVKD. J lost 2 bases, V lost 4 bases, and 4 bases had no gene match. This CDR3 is CAISAGQGTYEQYF. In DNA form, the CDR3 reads TGTGCCATCAGTGCCGGACAGGGAACCTACGAGCAGTACTTC.

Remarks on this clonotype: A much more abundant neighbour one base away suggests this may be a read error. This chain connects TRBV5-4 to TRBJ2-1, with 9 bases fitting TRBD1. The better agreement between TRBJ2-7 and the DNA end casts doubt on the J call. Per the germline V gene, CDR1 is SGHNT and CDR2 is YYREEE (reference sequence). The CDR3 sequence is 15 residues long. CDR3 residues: CASSAGQGPYNEQYF. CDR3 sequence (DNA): TGTGCCAGCAGCGCGGGACAGGGCCCCTACAATGAGCAGTACTTC.

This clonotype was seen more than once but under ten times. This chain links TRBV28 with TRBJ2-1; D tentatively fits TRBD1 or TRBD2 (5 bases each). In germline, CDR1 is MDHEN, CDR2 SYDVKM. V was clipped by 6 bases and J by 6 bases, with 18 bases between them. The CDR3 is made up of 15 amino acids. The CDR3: CASSIRGTLINEQFF. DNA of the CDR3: TGTGCCAGCAGCATCCGGGGCACGCTGATCAATGAGCAGTTCTTC.

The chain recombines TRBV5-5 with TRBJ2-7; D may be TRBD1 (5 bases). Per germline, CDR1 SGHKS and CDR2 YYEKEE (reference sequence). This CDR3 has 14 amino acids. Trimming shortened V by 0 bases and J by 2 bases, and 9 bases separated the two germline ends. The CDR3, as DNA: TGTGCCAGCAGCTTGGCCAGGGTTCCCTACGAGCAGTACTTC. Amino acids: CASSLARVPYEQYF. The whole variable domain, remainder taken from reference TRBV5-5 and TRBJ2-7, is DAGVTQSPTHLIKTRGQQVTLRCSPISGHKSVSWYQQVLGQGPQFIFQYYEKEERGRGNFPDRFSARQFPNYSSELNVNALLLGDSALYLCASSLARVPYEQYFGPGTRLTVT.

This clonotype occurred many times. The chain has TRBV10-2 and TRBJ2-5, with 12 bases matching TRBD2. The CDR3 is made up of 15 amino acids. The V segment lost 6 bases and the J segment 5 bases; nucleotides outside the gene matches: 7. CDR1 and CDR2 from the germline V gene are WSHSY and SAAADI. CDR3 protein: CASSPSGRAEETQYF. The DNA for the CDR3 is TGCGCCAGCAGCCCTAGCGGGAGGGCTGAGGAGACCCAGTACTTC.

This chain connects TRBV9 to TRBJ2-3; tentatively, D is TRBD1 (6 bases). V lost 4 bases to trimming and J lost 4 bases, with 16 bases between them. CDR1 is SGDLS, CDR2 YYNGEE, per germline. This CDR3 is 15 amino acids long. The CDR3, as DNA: TGTGCCAGCAGCCCAGAGGTCCAGGGGCCAGATACGCAGTATTTT. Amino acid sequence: CASSPEVQGPDTQYF. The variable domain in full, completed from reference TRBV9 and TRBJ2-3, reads DSGVTQTPKHLITATGQRVTLRCSPRSGDLSVYWYQQSLDQGLQFLIQYYNGEERAKGNILERFSAQQFPDLHSELNLSSLELGDSALYFCASSPEVQGPDTQYFGPGTRLTVL.

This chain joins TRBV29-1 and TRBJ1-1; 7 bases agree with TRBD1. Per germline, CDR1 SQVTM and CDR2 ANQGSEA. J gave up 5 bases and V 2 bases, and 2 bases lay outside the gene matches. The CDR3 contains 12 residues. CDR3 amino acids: CSVERGRTEAFF. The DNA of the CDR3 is TGCAGCGTTGAAAGGGGGCGGACTGAAGCTTTCTTT.

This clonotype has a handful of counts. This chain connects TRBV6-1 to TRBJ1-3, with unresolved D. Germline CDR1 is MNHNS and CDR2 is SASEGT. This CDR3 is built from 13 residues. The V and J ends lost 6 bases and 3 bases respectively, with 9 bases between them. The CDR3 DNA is TGTGCCAGCAGGGAGGTGGTTGGAAACACCATATATTTT. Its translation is CASREVVGNTIYF.

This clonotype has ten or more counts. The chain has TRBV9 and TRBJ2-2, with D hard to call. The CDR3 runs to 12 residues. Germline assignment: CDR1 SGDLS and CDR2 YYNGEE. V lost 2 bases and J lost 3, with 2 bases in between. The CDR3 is CASSVDTGELFF. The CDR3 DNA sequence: TGTGCCAGCAGCGTCGACACCGGGGAGCTGTTTTTT.

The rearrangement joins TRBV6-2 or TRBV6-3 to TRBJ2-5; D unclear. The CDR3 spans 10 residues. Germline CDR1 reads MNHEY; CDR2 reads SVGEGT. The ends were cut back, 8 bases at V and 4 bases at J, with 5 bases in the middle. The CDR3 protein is CASEAETQYF. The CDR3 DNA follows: TGTGCCAGCGAGGCAGAGACCCAGTACTTC.

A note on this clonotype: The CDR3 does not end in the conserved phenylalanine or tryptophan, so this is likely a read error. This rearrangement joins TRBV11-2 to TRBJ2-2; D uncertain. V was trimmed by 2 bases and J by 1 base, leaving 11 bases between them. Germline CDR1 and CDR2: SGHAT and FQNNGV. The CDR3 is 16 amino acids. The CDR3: CASSLQTGGNTGELFL. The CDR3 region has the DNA TGTGCCAGCAGCTTACAGACTGGCGGGAACACCGGGGAGCTGTTTCTT.

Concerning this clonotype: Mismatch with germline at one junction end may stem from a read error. CDR3 sequence: CASIESGSILNEQFF. The CDR3 nucleotides read TGTGCCAGCATTGAAAGCGGGAGTATCCTCAATGAGCAGTTCTTC. The gene calls are TRBV25-1 and TRBJ2-1, with 8 bases fitting TRBD2. The CDR3 is 15 amino acids. In germline, CDR1 is MGHDK, CDR2 SYGVNS.

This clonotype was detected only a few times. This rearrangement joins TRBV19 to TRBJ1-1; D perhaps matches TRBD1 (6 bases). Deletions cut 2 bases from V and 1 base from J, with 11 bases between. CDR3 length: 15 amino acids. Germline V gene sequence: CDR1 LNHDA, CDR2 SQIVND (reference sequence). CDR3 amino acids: CASSINQGQNTEAFF. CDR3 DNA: TGTGCCAGTAGTATAAACCAGGGGCAGAACACTGAAGCTTTCTTT. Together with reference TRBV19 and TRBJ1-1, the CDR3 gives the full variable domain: DGGITQSPKYLFRKEGQNVTLSCEQNLNHDAMYWYRQDPGQGLRLIYYSQIVNDFQKGDIAEGYSVSREKKESFPLTVTSAQKNPTAFYLCASSINQGQNTEAFFGQGTRLTVV.

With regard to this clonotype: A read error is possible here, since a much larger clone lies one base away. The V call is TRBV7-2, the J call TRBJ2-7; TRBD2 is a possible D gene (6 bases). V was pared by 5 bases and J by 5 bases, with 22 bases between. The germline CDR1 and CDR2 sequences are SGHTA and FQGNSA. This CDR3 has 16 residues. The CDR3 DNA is TGTGCCAGCAGCCCCCTTCGCGGAGGGAGTGGCCACGAGCAGTACTTC. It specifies CASSPLRGGSGHEQYF.

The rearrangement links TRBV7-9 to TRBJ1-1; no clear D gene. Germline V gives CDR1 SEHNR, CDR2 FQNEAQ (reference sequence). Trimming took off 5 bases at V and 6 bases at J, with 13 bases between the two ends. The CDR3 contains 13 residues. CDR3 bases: TGTGCCAGCAGCCCTAGCGAAGGTCCTGAAGCTTTCTTT. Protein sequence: CASSPSEGPEAFF.

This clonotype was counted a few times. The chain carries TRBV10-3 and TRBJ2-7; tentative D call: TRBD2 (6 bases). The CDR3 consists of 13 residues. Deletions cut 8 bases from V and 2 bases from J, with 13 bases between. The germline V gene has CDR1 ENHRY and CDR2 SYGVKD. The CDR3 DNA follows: TGTGCCATCCGGGGGACTGATGCCTACGAGCAGTACTTC. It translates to CAIRGTDAYEQYF.

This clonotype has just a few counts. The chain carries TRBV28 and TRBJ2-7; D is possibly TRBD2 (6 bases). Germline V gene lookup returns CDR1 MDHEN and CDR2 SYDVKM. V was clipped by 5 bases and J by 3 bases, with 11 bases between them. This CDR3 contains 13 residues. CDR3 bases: TGTGCCAGCAGTGCCGGGAGTTACTACGAGCAGTACTTC. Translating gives CASSAGSYYEQYF.

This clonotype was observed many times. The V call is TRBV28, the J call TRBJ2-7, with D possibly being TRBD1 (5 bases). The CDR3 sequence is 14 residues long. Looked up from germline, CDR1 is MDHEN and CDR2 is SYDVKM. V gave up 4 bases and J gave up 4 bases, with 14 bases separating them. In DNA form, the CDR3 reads TGTGCCAGCAGTTCACCCCAGGGCAGGTACGAGCAGTACTTC. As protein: CASSSPQGRYEQYF.

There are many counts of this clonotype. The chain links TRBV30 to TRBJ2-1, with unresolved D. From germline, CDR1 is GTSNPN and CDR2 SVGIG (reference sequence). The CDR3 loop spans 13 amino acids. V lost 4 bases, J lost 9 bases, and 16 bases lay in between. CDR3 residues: CAWIPLSVGEQFF. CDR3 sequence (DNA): TGTGCCTGGATCCCGCTGTCCGTGGGTGAGCAGTTCTTC.

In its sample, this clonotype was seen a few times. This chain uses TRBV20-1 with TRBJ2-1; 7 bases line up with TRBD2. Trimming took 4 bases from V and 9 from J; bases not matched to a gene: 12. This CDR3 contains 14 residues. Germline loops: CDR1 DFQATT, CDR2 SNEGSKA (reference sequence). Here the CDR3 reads CSAMSGNNQIEQFF. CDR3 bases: TGCAGTGCTATGAGCGGGAACAACCAAATTGAGCAGTTCTTC.

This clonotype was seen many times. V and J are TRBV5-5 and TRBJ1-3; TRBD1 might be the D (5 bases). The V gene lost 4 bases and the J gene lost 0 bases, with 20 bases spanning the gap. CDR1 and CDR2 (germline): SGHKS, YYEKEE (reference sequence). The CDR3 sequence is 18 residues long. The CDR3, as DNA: TGTGCCAGCAGCGTTGGACATTTTACTCCCAGCTCTGGAAACACCATATATTTT. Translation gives CASSVGHFTPSSGNTIYF.

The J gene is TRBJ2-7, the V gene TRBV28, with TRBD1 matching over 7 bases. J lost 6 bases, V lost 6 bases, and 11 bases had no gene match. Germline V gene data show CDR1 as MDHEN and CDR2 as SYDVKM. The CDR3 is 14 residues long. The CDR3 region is CASRPSGQASEQYF. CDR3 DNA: TGTGCCAGCAGACCGAGCGGACAGGCCAGCGAGCAGTACTTC.

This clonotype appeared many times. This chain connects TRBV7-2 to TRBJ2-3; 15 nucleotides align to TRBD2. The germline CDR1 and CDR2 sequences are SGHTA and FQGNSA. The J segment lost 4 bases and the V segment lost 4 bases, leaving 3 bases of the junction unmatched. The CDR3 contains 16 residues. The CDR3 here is CASSSGLAGGADTQYF. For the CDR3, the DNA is TGTGCCAGCAGCTCGGGACTAGCGGGAGGCGCAGATACGCAGTATTTT.

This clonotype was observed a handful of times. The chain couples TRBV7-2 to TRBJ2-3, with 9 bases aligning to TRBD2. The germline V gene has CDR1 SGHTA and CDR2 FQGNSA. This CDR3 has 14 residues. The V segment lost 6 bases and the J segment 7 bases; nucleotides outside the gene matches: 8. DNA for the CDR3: TGTGCCAGCAGAAGGGCTTCTAGCGGGAATACGCAGTATTTT. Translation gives CASRRASSGNTQYF. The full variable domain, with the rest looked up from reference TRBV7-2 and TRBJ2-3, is GAGVSQSPSNKVTEKGKDVELRCDPISGHTALYWYRQSLGQGLEFLIYFQGNSAPDKSGLPSDRFSAERTGGSVSTLTIQRTQQEDSAVYLCASRRASSGNTQYFGPGTRLTVL.

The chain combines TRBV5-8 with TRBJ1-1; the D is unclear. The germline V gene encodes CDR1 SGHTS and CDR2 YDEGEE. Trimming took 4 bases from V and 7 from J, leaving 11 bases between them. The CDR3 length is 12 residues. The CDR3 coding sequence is TGTGCCAGCAGCCCGTTTCCAGGTGAAGCTTTCTTT. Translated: CASSPFPGEAFF. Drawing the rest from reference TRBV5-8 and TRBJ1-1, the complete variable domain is EAGVTQSPTHLIKTRGQQATLRCSPISGHTSVYWYQQALGLGLQFLLWYDEGEERNRGNFPPRFSGRQFPNYSSELNVNALELEDSALYLCASSPFPGEAFFGQGTRLTVV.